This TCR beta chain was obtained from a study of T cell responses to AZD1222 COVID-19 vaccine. Study-level points and caveats: Donors skewed white British and female; clonal diversity was possibly underestimated. Repertoires were obtained solely post-peak T cell response.

About this clone itself: The antigen remains undetermined.

The repertoire was sequenced with immunoSEQ multiplex PCR; TCRdb's copy has only in-frame clones and lacks some. The data show more than 90,000 clones, 80% to 85% seen once. Trimming pared 4 bases from V and 0 bases from J, leaving 13 bases between. Germline CDR1 reads SGHRS; CDR2 reads YFSETQ. The CDR3 length is 16 residues. The sequenced sample was peripheral blood, obtained on day 0 of AZD1222 vaccination. This sequence originates from an adult in good health. The V call is TRBV5-1, the J call TRBJ2-2; weak D call: TRBD2 (6 bases). This CDR3 is CASSHTGTANTGELFF. The CDR3 DNA is TGCGCCAGCAGCCACACCGGGACTGCGAACACCGGGGAGCTGTTTTTT.